Below, 2 T cell receptor beta chains from the same sample are listed, as sequenced in a study of CD8 T cells in ankylosing spondylitis. Via MiXCR, TCRdb re-called the 5' RACE reads, giving one row per CDR3 protein. This table holds some 150,000 distinct CDR3 sequences, 40% to 50% found once. Sequenced sample: synovial fluid, either unsorted or a sorted T cell fraction (not recorded which). These receptors all come from a male donor with ankylosing spondylitis.

The rearrangement links TRBV6-2 or TRBV6-3 to TRBJ2-1; D is uncertain. The CDR3 is 15 amino acids. V lost 4 bases and J lost 0, with 10 bases in between. Germline CDR1 is MNHEY and CDR2 is SVGEGT. Written as DNA, the CDR3 is TGTGCCAGCAGTTCTCCGGTCGGCTCCTACAATGAGCAGTTCTTC. Amino acids: CASSSPVGSYNEQFF.

The genes are TRBV5-1 and TRBJ2-3; TRBD1 or TRBD2 may be the D gene (5 bases each). The CDR3 sequence is 16 residues long. Germline V gene data show CDR1 as SGHRS and CDR2 as YFSETQ. V lost 0 bases and J 5 bases, leaving 16 bases between the germline ends. This CDR3 reads CASSLVGWGREDTQYF. In DNA, the CDR3 is TGCGCCAGCAGCTTGGTGGGGTGGGGCCGGGAAGATACGCAGTATTTT.